This T cell receptor beta chain was documented in a study of CD4 T cell repertoires in COVID-19. General observations from the study: Several top expanded SARS-CoV-2-reactive clonotypes were shared by two or three memory subsets.

Donors had recovered from mild-to-severe COVID-19. Sequencing was done directly on freshly isolated, uncultured memory T cells. TCRdb's table, derived via immunoSEQ multiplex PCR, lists solely in-frame clones and lacks some. The table shows tens of thousands of clones, with 80% to 90% occurring only once. About this clone itself: Antigen: not known.

The sample consisted of CD4+ T cells from peripheral blood, taken after recovery from COVID-19. This sequence was found in a human donor who had COVID-19.

As DNA, the CDR3 is TGTGCCAGCAGCTTAGGTTCGGTAACTAGCACAGATACGCAGTATTTT. Its protein product is CASSLGSVTSTDTQYF. The J gene is TRBJ2-3, the V gene TRBV11-2; D is unclear. V was clipped by 1 base and J by 0 bases, with 11 bases between them. Germline V gene lookup returns CDR1 SGHAT and CDR2 FQNNGV. The CDR3 loop spans 16 amino acids.